Listed here are 9 T cell receptor beta chains from one sample, sequenced in a study of cytomegalovirus exposure and HLA in healthy donors. PCR involved 60 Vbeta and 13 Jbeta primers. The method was immunoSEQ multiplex PCR; TCRdb's version includes in-frame clones alone and lacks a portion of them. The repertoire includes around 120,000 clones, roughly 80% of them detected once, and 2.7% sits in the top ten. Sample: PBMCs. The source of these receptors is a woman aged 40 to 55 in good health and CMV-seropositive.

The J gene is TRBJ2-5, the V gene TRBV7-6; D remains ambiguous. The CDR3 length is 14 residues. Trimming stripped 5 bases from V and 3 bases from J, with 13 bases between. Germline CDR1 and CDR2: SGHVS and FNYEAQ. The CDR3 is CASSQRGRKETQYF. As DNA, the CDR3 is TGTGCCAGCAGCCAAAGAGGTCGAAAAGAGACCCAGTACTTC.

As for this clone: One end of the junction is discordant with germline, which a read error may explain. The J gene is TRBJ1-2, the V gene TRBV6-1; possible D gene TRBD1, 6 bases. The V gene's germline CDR1 is MNHNS and CDR2 SASEGT. CDR3 length equals 13 residues. The CDR3 DNA is TGTGCCAGCAGTGATCAGGCGGGGGCAGGCTACGCCTTC. This sequence encodes CASSDQAGAGYAF.

This chain connects TRBV5-1 to TRBJ2-3, with TRBD2 as a possible D gene (7 bases). CDR3 size: 15 residues. Germline V gives CDR1 SGHRS, CDR2 YFSETQ. Trimming shortened V by 0 bases and J by 7 bases, and 15 bases separated the two germline ends. The CDR3 nucleotides read TGCGCCAGCAGCTTGGCCGTGGGGGGGCAAAATACGCAGTATTTT. Protein sequence: CASSLAVGGQNTQYF.

For this clone: Other nucleotide sequences in the sample specify the same CDR3. This sequence joins TRBV5-1 and TRBJ1-6; D is possibly TRBD1 (5 bases). The CDR3 sequence is 15 residues long. The germline gives CDR1 SGHRS, CDR2 YFSETQ. V was clipped by 0 bases and J by 7 bases, with 11 bases between them. The CDR3 region has the DNA TGCGCCAGCAGCTTGGCGCAGGGAGGGAATTCACCCCTCCACTTT. It is translated as CASSLAQGGNSPLHF.

This clone was seen just once. The chain has TRBV2 and TRBJ2-3, with D perhaps TRBD2 (5 bases). Per germline, CDR1 SNHLY and CDR2 FYNNEI. This CDR3 region has 15 residues. V was trimmed by 7 bases and J by 1 base, leaving 15 bases between them. The CDR3 DNA is TGTGCCAGCACCCTAGTAGGTAGCGGCACAGATACGCAGTATTTT. Amino acid sequence: CASTLVGSGTDTQYF.

V gene TRBV27 combines with J gene TRBJ1-2; perhaps TRBD1 as D (6 bases). Germline CDR1 and CDR2: MNHEY and SMNVEV (reference sequence). Trimming took 0 bases from V and 7 from J, leaving 9 bases between them. CDR3 length: 13 amino acids. The CDR3 sequence: CASSLSGGLGYTF. CDR3 in DNA: TGTGCCAGCAGTTTATCGGGGGGGCTTGGCTACACCTTC.

The chain has TRBV4-2 and TRBJ1-1; D is unclear. V was clipped by 1 base and J by 5 bases, with 14 bases between them. This CDR3 spans 15 amino acids. Looked up from germline, CDR1 is LGHNA and CDR2 is YNFKEQ. CDR3 in amino acids: CASSQAGGLRTEAFF. CDR3 bases: TGTGCCAGCAGCCAAGCGGGAGGTTTGAGGACTGAAGCTTTCTTT.

This rearrangement joins TRBV4-1 to TRBJ2-2, with 7 bases identical to TRBD2. V shed 0 bases, J shed 0 bases, and the junction held 10 bases outside the gene matches. The V gene's germline CDR1 is MGHRA and CDR2 YSYEKL. This CDR3 has 19 residues. The CDR3 sequence: CASSQEGVPAGSNTGELFF. CDR3 nucleotides: TGCGCCAGCAGCCAAGAAGGCGTCCCAGCGGGGTCGAACACCGGGGAGCTGTTTTTT.

The chain combines TRBV27 with TRBJ2-3; the match to TRBD2 covers 12 bases. Germline V gene lookup returns CDR1 MNHEY and CDR2 SMNVEV (reference sequence). The CDR3 is 14 amino acids. Trimming removed 6 bases from V and 7 bases from J; junction bases left unmatched: 5. The CDR3 DNA sequence: TGTGCCAGCAGGCTAGCGGGAGGGCCACATACGCAGTATTTT. Translating it yields CASRLAGGPHTQYF.